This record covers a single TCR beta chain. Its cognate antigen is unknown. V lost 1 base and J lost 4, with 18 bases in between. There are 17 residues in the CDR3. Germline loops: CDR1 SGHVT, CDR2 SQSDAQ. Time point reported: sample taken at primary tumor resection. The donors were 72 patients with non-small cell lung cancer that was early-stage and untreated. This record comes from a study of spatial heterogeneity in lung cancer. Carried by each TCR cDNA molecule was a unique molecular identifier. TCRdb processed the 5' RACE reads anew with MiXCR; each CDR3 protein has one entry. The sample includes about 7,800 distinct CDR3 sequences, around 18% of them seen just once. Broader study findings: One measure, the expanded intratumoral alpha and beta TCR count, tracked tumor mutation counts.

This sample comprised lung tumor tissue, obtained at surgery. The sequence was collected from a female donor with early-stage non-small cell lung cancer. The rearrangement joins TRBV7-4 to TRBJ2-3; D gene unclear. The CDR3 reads CASSLVGAPRLADTQYF. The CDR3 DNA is TGTGCCAGCAGCTTAGTGGGCGCCCCGAGGCTCGCAGATACGCAGTATTTT.